The clone carrying this T cell receptor (beta chain) was picked up many times. Antigen unknown. The source of the sample is a study of neurological immune-mediated disorders. Study in general: Of the multiple sclerosis patients, 34 in total, roughly 30 were relapsing-remitting and 3 were secondary progressive. General study findings and limits: The study found no CDR3 amino acid sequences shared by expanded clones across subjects, suggesting private repertoires in all groups.

By 5'RACE with 10-nucleotide random UMIs, the cDNA was made. TCRdb ran MiXCR on the 5' RACE reads and lists one entry per CDR3 protein. The table records about 60,000 distinct CDR3 sequences, about 3.7% of them present only once. Germline V gene lookup returns CDR1 SGHAT and CDR2 FQNNGV. CDR3 size: 14 residues. V shed 1 base and J 5 bases; nucleotides not matched to a gene: 1. The sequencing input was PBMCs. The chain joins TRBV11-2 to TRBJ2-4, with 8 positions matching TRBD2. This clonotype originated in a woman aged 60-75 years with multiple sclerosis. CDR3 sequence: CASSLGGLENIQYF. The CDR3 nucleotides read TGTGCCAGCAGCTTAGGGGGACTAGAAAACATTCAGTACTTC.